This TCR beta chain was captured by sequencing in a study of technical replicates of blood from several donors (dated by TCRdb to about 2017). Library generation was performed with the immunoSEQ multiplex PCR assay. Drawn from immuneACCESS, this table holds only the in-frame rearrangements with V and J called that TCRdb kept. Clones are partly lost; checked studies trace under half to an unresolved V gene and leave the rest unexplained. The sample profile shows 45,000 to 55,000 clones; 94% of them were found once. Around 0.2% of the sample rests with the top ten. As concerns this clone: The specificity of this receptor is unknown. No base quality information exists; no much larger clone differs at one position.

The CDR3 measures 12 amino acids from cysteine to phenylalanine. The only DNA kept is the CDR3, 36 bases in frame from the first base. V is reduced by 4 bases and J by 1 base, leaving a spacing of 4 bases between them. CDR1 SEHNR and CDR2 FQNEAQ were looked up in the germline V gene (reference sequence). Rearrangement joined TRBV7-9 to TRBJ1-1, with the D gene not confidently named. Material for sequencing was T cells isolated from PBMCs. This TCR derives from a human donor in good health. The CDR3 here reads CASSSKNTEAFF. The nucleotides are TGTGCCAGCAGCTCCAAGAACACTGAAGCTTTCTTT.